These 12 T cell receptor beta chains originate from one sample sequenced in a study of control samples from healthy donors and cancer patients. TCRdb keeps only in-frame clones here, not all; method: immunoSEQ multiplex PCR. The sample yields more than 150,000 clones, roughly 91% seen once. The specimen was blood. Receptors were obtained from a man aged 18 to 29 in good health.

The V and J genes are TRBV11-1 and TRBJ2-1; D remains ambiguous. Germline V lookup: CDR1 SGHAT, CDR2 FQDESV (reference sequence). Trimming stripped 1 base from V and 7 bases from J, with 2 bases between. CDR3 length: 11 residues. The DNA of the CDR3 is TGTGCCAGCAGCTTAGAAAATGAGCAGTTCTTC. Its translation is CASSLENEQFF.

The rearrangement links TRBV13 to TRBJ1-1; TRBD1 might be the D (6 bases). V lost 2 bases and J lost 4, with 14 bases in between. The germline CDR1 and CDR2 sequences are PRHDT and FYEKMQ (reference sequence). The CDR3 consists of 15 residues. This chain's CDR3 is CASSLKLQGGTEAFF. CDR3 bases: TGTGCCAGCAGCTTAAAGTTACAGGGTGGCACTGAAGCTTTCTTT.

The V gene is TRBV5-4, the J gene TRBJ2-5; D uncertain. Germline lookup yields CDR1 SGHNT and CDR2 YYREEE (reference sequence). This CDR3 spans 14 amino acids. The ends were cut back, 5 bases at V and 4 bases at J, with 15 bases in the middle. CDR3 DNA: TGTGCCAGCAGACCAGCCGGTGGGGTAGAGACCCAGTACTTC. This gives the protein CASRPAGGVETQYF.

The chain joins TRBV7-9 to TRBJ1-1, with D unresolved. The CDR3 is 14 amino acids. Trimming stripped 0 bases from V and 2 bases from J, with 7 bases between. Germline V gene sequence: CDR1 SEHNR, CDR2 FQNEAQ (reference sequence). The CDR3: CASSLATDNTEAFF. The CDR3 DNA sequence: TGTGCCAGCAGCTTAGCTACAGATAACACTGAAGCTTTCTTT.

The chain uses TRBV6-1 and TRBJ2-7; D possibly corresponds to TRBD1 (6 bases). V was pared by 3 bases and J by 5 bases, with 23 bases between. The germline gives CDR1 MNHNS, CDR2 SASEGT. The CDR3 covers 17 residues. This CDR3 is CASSDPLIQGPMDEQYF. For the CDR3, the DNA is TGTGCCAGCAGTGATCCTCTTATACAGGGTCCAATGGACGAGCAGTACTTC.

The chain joins TRBV6-2 or TRBV6-3 to TRBJ1-2, with 8 bases that match TRBD1. Per germline, CDR1 MNHEY and CDR2 SVGEGT. Trimming took 2 bases from V and 5 from J; bases not matched to a gene: 4. There are 14 residues in the CDR3. The CDR3 DNA reads as TGTGCCAGCAGTTACCTACAGGGGGAGTATGGCTACACCTTC. Residues: CASSYLQGEYGYTF.

The chain is built from TRBV9 and TRBJ2-3; TRBD1 aligns across 7 bases. With V trimmed by 3 bases and J by 0 bases, 1 base remained unmatched. This CDR3 region has 14 residues. Germline CDR1 and CDR2: SGDLS and YYNGEE. The CDR3 DNA reads TGTGCCAGCAGCGGGGACAGAAGCACAGATACGCAGTATTTT. Translated, it gives CASSGDRSTDTQYF.

This sequence joins TRBV27 and TRBJ1-5; D remains unclear. Germline values: CDR1 MNHEY, CDR2 SMNVEV (reference sequence). V was cut by 5 bases and J by 1 base, with 3 bases left in between. The CDR3 covers 12 residues. CDR3 nucleotides: TGTGCCAGCAGTGCCAGCAATCAGCCCCAGCATTTT. Translated, it gives CASSASNQPQHF.

This clone appeared a single time. In the same sample, other DNA sequences code for this CDR3. The CDR3 coding sequence is TGTGCCAGCAGCTTAGGGCAGAACACCGGGGAGCTGTTTTTT. It yields the protein CASSLGQNTGELFF. V usage is TRBV5-4 and J usage is TRBJ2-2; D unclear. Looked up from germline, CDR1 is SGHNT and CDR2 is YYREEE (reference sequence). V was pared by 2 bases and J by 1 base, with 6 bases between. The CDR3 contains 14 residues.

V gene TRBV5-4 combines with J gene TRBJ2-3; the D is unclear. The CDR3 contains 15 residues. Germline assignment: CDR1 SGHNT and CDR2 YYREEE (reference sequence). V was trimmed by 0 bases and J by 0 bases, leaving 8 bases between them. CDR3 nucleotide sequence: TGTGCCAGCAGCTTGGTAAGAACTAGCACAGATACGCAGTATTTT. This sequence encodes CASSLVRTSTDTQYF. Full variable domain (rest looked up from reference TRBV5-4 and TRBJ2-3): ETGVTQSPTHLIKTRGQQVTLRCSSQSGHNTVSWYQQALGQGPQFIFQYYREEENGRGNFPPRFSGLQFPNYSSELNVNALELDDSALYLCASSLVRTSTDTQYFGPGTRLTVL.

The genes are TRBV5-1 and TRBJ1-1; 7 nucleotides agree with TRBD1. CDR3 length: 13 residues. Losses at the gene ends were 4 bases for V and 4 bases for J; bases not matched to a gene: 4. Germline CDR1 SGHRS, CDR2 YFSETQ. CDR3 DNA: TGCGCCAGCAGCAGGCAGGGGGGCACTGAAGCTTTCTTT. It encodes CASSRQGGTEAFF.

The count of this clone is one. The rearrangement joins TRBV30 to TRBJ2-3; tentatively, D is TRBD2 (5 bases). V dropped 0 bases and J dropped 1 base, with 14 bases sitting between them. CDR1 is GTSNPN, CDR2 SVGIG, per germline (reference sequence). The CDR3 has 16 amino acids. In nucleotides, the CDR3 is TGTGCCTGGAGTGTACTACTCGGGGTTCGCACAGATACGCAGTATTTT. Its translation: CAWSVLLGVRTDTQYF. The full variable domain, its missing parts supplied by reference TRBV30 and TRBJ2-3, is SQTIHQWPATLVQPVGSPLSLECTVEGTSNPNLYWYRQAAGRGLQLLFYSVGIGQISSEVPQNLSASRPQDRQFILSSKKLLLSDSGFYLCAWSVLLGVRTDTQYFGPGTRLTVL.